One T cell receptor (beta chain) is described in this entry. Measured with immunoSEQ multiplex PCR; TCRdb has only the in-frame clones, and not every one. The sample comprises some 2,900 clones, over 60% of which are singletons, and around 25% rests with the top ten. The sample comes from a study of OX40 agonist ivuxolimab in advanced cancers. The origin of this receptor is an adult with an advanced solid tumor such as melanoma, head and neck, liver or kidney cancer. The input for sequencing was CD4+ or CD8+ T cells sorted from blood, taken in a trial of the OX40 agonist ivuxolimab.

The chain's CDR3 is CASSLGTGDYNEQFF. The CDR3, as DNA: TGTGCCAGCAGTTTGGGGACAGGGGATTACAATGAGCAGTTCTTC. This chain connects TRBV27 to TRBJ2-1; TRBD1 matches at 10 bases. V lost 3 bases to trimming and J lost 4 bases; unmatched junction nucleotides: 3. Germline-derived CDR1 and CDR2 are MNHEY and SMNVEV (reference sequence). This CDR3 is 15 amino acids long.